This T cell receptor beta chain was captured by sequencing in a study of blood T cell repertoires in COVID-19. Deletions cut 8 bases from V and 8 bases from J, with 16 bases between. The CDR3 extends over 13 amino acids. The germline gives CDR1 SEHNR, CDR2 FQNEAQ (reference sequence). Authors' methods: It was from reference gene primer amplification that nucleated cell counts were estimated. This table comes from immunoSEQ multiplex PCR, and its TCRdb copy is limited to in-frame clones, with some not included. That table gives V, J and clone size, and the DNA gave D and trimming. The sample shows 45,000 to 55,000 clones, 86% of them seen only once.

This receptor was identified in a woman older than 75 with acute or convalescent COVID-19. The V and J genes are TRBV7-9 and TRBJ2-1, with a weak D call TRBD2 (6 bases). The sample consisted of peripheral blood. CDR3 loop: CASLGGANHEQFF. In nucleotides, the CDR3 is TGTGCCAGCCTGGGAGGAGCGAACCATGAGCAGTTCTTC.